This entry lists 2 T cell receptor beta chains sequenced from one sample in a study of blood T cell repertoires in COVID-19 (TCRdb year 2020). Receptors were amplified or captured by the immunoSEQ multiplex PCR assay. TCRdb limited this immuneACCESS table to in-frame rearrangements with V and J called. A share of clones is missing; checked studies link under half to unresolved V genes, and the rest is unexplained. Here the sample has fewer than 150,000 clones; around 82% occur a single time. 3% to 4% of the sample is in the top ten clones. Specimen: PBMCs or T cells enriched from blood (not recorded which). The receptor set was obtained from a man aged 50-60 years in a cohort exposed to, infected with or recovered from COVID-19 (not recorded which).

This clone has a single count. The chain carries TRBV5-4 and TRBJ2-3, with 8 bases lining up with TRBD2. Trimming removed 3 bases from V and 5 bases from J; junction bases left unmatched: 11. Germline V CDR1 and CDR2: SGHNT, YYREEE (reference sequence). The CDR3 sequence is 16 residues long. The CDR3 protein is CASSSPERERVDTQYF. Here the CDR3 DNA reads TGTGCCAGCAGCTCCCCGGAGCGGGAGCGGGTAGATACGCAGTATTTT.

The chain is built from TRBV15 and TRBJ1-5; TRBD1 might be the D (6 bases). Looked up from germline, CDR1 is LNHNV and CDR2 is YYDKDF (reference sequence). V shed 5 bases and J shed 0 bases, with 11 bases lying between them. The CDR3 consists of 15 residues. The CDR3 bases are TGTGCCACCAGCTCCCGGGACATTAGCAATCAGCCCCAGCATTTT. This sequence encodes CATSSRDISNQPQHF.